A selection of T cell receptor beta chains follows, all from one sample in a study of early T cells in non-severe SARS-CoV-2 infection. TCRdb passed the 5' RACE reads through MiXCR, listing each CDR3 protein once. The data show about 26,000 distinct CDR3 sequences, with roughly 4.2% seen just once and around 6% held by the top ten. The sequenced material came from whole blood. The source of these receptors is an adult who was a healthcare worker with PCR-confirmed SARS-CoV-2 infection or an uninfected control (not recorded which). The CDR3 runs from the conserved cysteine through the conserved F or W. Each record gives: V gene, J gene, D gene, clone size, CDR3 DNA, CDR3 protein. D genes are given only for firm matches. The size entry is marked missing in some rows and otherwise reads once, few, many or a size class.

V: TRBV10-2; J: TRBJ1-1; D: .; size: many; DNA: TGCGCCACCTGGCCGACCGCAGCCGAAGCTTTCTTT; CDR3: CATWPTAAEAFF
V: TRBV6-2/TRBV6-3; J: TRBJ1-1; D: .; size: many; DNA: TGTGCCAGCAGTTACGACAGGAGGACTGAAGCTTTCTTT; CDR3: CASSYDRRTEAFF
V: TRBV15; J: TRBJ1-4; D: .; size: many; DNA: TGTGCCACCAGCAGGGCGGGCCACCTAAATGAAAAACTGTTTTTT; CDR3: CATSRAGHLNEKLFF
V: TRBV12-3/TRBV12-4; J: TRBJ2-7; D: .; size: many; DNA: TGTGCCAGCAGTTTGACGTACCCCGCCTACGAGCAGTACTTC; CDR3: CASSLTYPAYEQYF
V: TRBV6-1; J: TRBJ2-3; D: .; size: many; DNA: TGTGCCAGCACAGGGGAGCCGGATACGCAGTATTTT; CDR3: CASTGEPDTQYF
V: TRBV7-9; J: TRBJ2-7; D: TRBD1; size: many; DNA: TGTGCCAGCAGCTTGCTAGGGACAGGGGACGAGCAGTACTTC; CDR3: CASSLLGTGDEQYF
V: TRBV7-6; J: TRBJ1-4; D: .; size: many; DNA: TGTGCCAGCAGCTTAGTGGGTGAAAAACTGTTTTTT; CDR3: CASSLVGEKLFF
V: TRBV29-1; J: TRBJ1-1; D: .; size: many; DNA: TGCAGCGCGACGGGAGGGGCTATCGAAGCTTTCTTT; CDR3: CSATGGAIEAFF
V: TRBV7-9; J: TRBJ2-3; D: TRBD2; size: many; DNA: TGTGCCAGCAGCCCTGGACTAGCCGGGTCAGATACGCAGTATTTT; CDR3: CASSPGLAGSDTQYF
V: TRBV29-1; J: TRBJ2-7; D: .; size: medium-sized; DNA: TGCAGCGTTAAATATACCTACGAGCAGTACTTC; CDR3: CSVKYTYEQYF
V: TRBV11-2; J: TRBJ1-2; D: .; size: medium-sized; DNA: TGTGCCAGCAGCGCCGCAAGGGTCAGGGGAGGAGGCTACACCTTC; CDR3: CASSAARVRGGGYTF
V: TRBV19; J: TRBJ1-1; D: .; size: few; DNA: TGTGCCAGTACTAACGGGGGATTGAACACTGAAGCTTTCTTT; CDR3: CASTNGGLNTEAFF
V: TRBV25-1; J: TRBJ2-7; D: .; size: many; DNA: TGTGCCAGCAGTGCCGGGACTTCTCCCTACGAGCAGTACTTC; CDR3: CASSAGTSPYEQYF
V: TRBV12-3/TRBV12-4; J: TRBJ2-3; D: .; size: many; DNA: TGTGCCAGCAGTTTGGAACACCTTAGCACAGATACGCAGTATTTT; CDR3: CASSLEHLSTDTQYF
V: TRBV28; J: TRBJ2-7; D: .; size: many; DNA: TGTGCCAGCAGTTTAACGGGGAAAACCTACGAGCAGTACTTC; CDR3: CASSLTGKTYEQYF
V: TRBV20-1; J: TRBJ2-1; D: TRBD2; size: many; DNA: TGCAGTGCTAGAGCGACTAGCGGGGTAGAGCAGTTCTTC; CDR3: CSARATSGVEQFF
V: TRBV23-1; J: TRBJ1-1; D: .; size: many; DNA: TGCGCCAGCAGACAGCGGTGGAACACTGAAGCTTTCTTT; CDR3: CASRQRWNTEAFF
V: TRBV20-1; J: TRBJ1-2; D: TRBD1; size: many; DNA: TGCAGTGCCGCTATTTCCCTAGGGACAGGTCTGAACTATGGCTACACCTTC; CDR3: CSAAISLGTGLNYGYTF
V: TRBV7-6; J: TRBJ2-3; D: .; size: medium-sized; DNA: TGTGCCAGCAGCTCGACTAGATTTGAGGGAGATACGCAGTATTTT; CDR3: CASSSTRFEGDTQYF
V: TRBV20-1; J: TRBJ2-2; D: TRBD2; size: many; DNA: TGCAGTGCTAGAGTCCGCGGGGGGGCCTTCGGGGAGCTGTTTTTT; CDR3: CSARVRGGAFGELFF
V: TRBV19; J: TRBJ2-5; D: TRBD2; size: many; DNA: TGTGCCAGTAGTGCGGGGGGACCAGAGACCCAGTACTTC; CDR3: CASSAGGPETQYF
V: TRBV2; J: TRBJ1-5; D: .; size: many; DNA: TGTGCCAGCAGTGAAGTGGGAGGCAATCAGCCCCAGCATTTT; CDR3: CASSEVGGNQPQHF
V: TRBV20-1; J: TRBJ1-4; D: .; size: medium-sized; DNA: TGCAGTGCTAGAGAACCTTATGAAACTAATGAAAAACTGTTTTTT; CDR3: CSAREPYETNEKLFF
V: TRBV10-3; J: TRBJ2-4; D: .; size: many; DNA: TGTGCCATCAGTGAATATGGGGGAGGCAAAAACATTCAGTACTTC; CDR3: CAISEYGGGKNIQYF
V: TRBV5-1; J: TRBJ2-7; D: TRBD2; size: .; DNA: TGCGCCAGCAGCCAAACTAGCGGGGAGTACGAGCAGTACTTC; CDR3: CASSQTSGEYEQYF
V: TRBV20-1; J: TRBJ2-7; D: .; size: many; DNA: TGCAGTGCTATCGGGGTTGGCGAGCAGTACTTC; CDR3: CSAIGVGEQYF
V: TRBV4-3; J: TRBJ1-1; D: TRBD1; size: .; DNA: TGCGCCAGCAGACAGGGGAGGTTGGACACTGAAGCTTTCTTT; CDR3: CASRQGRLDTEAFF
V: TRBV29-1; J: TRBJ2-5; D: TRBD2; size: medium-sized; DNA: TGCAGCGTTGAAGATGGGAGGGACCCCTCGCAAGAGACCCAGTACTTC; CDR3: CSVEDGRDPSQETQYF
V: TRBV3-1; J: TRBJ1-3; D: .; size: .; DNA: TGTGCCAGCAGCTTCTCTGGAAACACCATATATTTT; CDR3: CASSFSGNTIYF
V: TRBV6-6; J: TRBJ1-2; D: .; size: many; DNA: TGTGCCAGCAGTGGGCGGGGGTCAGGGCACTATGGCTACACCTTC; CDR3: CASSGRGSGHYGYTF
V: TRBV28; J: TRBJ2-7; D: TRBD1; size: many; DNA: TGTGCCAGCAGAGACAGGGGGCCTTACGAGCAGTACTTC; CDR3: CASRDRGPYEQYF
V: TRBV7-2; J: TRBJ2-2; D: .; size: many; DNA: TGTGCCAGCAGCCCTTATTCCGGGGAGCTGTTTTTT; CDR3: CASSPYSGELFF
V: TRBV7-2; J: TRBJ2-5; D: .; size: few; DNA: TGTGCCAGCAGCTTACACGTAGAGACCCAGTACTTC; CDR3: CASSLHVETQYF
V: TRBV29-1; J: TRBJ2-5; D: .; size: few; DNA: TGCAGCGCCCGACTGCGTGGGGCCCAAGAGACCCAGTACTTC; CDR3: CSARLRGAQETQYF
V: TRBV7-2; J: TRBJ1-5; D: TRBD1; size: .; DNA: TGTGCCAGCAGCGTCAGGGGGGATCAGCCCCAGCATTTT; CDR3: CASSVRGDQPQHF
V: TRBV11-2; J: TRBJ2-7; D: .; size: medium-sized; DNA: TGTGCCAGCAGCTTAGACAGGGGCGAGCAGTACTTC; CDR3: CASSLDRGEQYF
V: TRBV7-2; J: TRBJ2-2; D: .; size: many; DNA: TGTGCCAGCAGCTTACACACCGGGGAGCTGTTTTTT; CDR3: CASSLHTGELFF
V: TRBV7-2; J: TRBJ2-2; D: TRBD2; size: few; DNA: TGTGCCAGCAGAATAGCGGGGGCCCCCACCGGGGAGCTGTTTTTT; CDR3: CASRIAGAPTGELFF
V: TRBV20-1; J: TRBJ1-4; D: .; size: many; DNA: TGCAGTGCTCTCAGGGGAACTAATGAAAAACTGTTTTTT; CDR3: CSALRGTNEKLFF
V: TRBV2; J: TRBJ2-7; D: TRBD1; size: .; DNA: TGTGCCAGCAGAGGGGACAGCCACTACGAGCAGTACTTC; CDR3: CASRGDSHYEQYF
V: TRBV4-3; J: TRBJ2-3; D: .; size: .; DNA: TGCGCCAGCAGCCAAGATGAGGACACAGATACGCAGTATTTT; CDR3: CASSQDEDTDTQYF
V: TRBV6-5; J: TRBJ1-6; D: TRBD1; size: many; DNA: TGTGCCAGCAGACCACGGGACAGGGGTTTCGATTCACCCCTCCACTTT; CDR3: CASRPRDRGFDSPLHF
V: TRBV25-1; J: TRBJ1-1; D: .; size: .; DNA: TGTGCCAGCAGTTCTCCAAGCCGTGGGAACACTGAAGCTTTCTTT; CDR3: CASSSPSRGNTEAFF
V: TRBV27; J: TRBJ2-7; D: TRBD1; size: .; DNA: TGTGCCAGTTCCGGGACAGGGGGCCGCGAGCAGTACTTC; CDR3: CASSGTGGREQYF
V: TRBV7-2; J: TRBJ2-3; D: TRBD1; size: few; DNA: TGTGCCAGCAGCCCCGGACAGGGCAGGGATACGCAGTATTTT; CDR3: CASSPGQGRDTQYF
V: TRBV2; J: TRBJ1-4; D: .; size: many; DNA: TGTGCCAGCAGTGGTTCCGGGAATAATGAAAAACTGTTTTTT; CDR3: CASSGSGNNEKLFF
V: TRBV7-2; J: TRBJ2-7; D: .; size: few; DNA: TGTGCCAGCAGCTTAGATTGGATGCAGGGGCAGTACTTC; CDR3: CASSLDWMQGQYF
V: TRBV4-3; J: TRBJ2-7; D: .; size: .; DNA: TGCGCCAGCAGCCAATCGAGGGCAAACGGGGGCGAGCAGTACTTC; CDR3: CASSQSRANGGEQYF
V: TRBV28; J: TRBJ2-3; D: TRBD2; size: many; DNA: TGTGCCAGCAGAACGGGACTAGCGGGGGATACGCAGTATTTT; CDR3: CASRTGLAGDTQYF
V: TRBV7-2; J: TRBJ1-3; D: .; size: .; DNA: TGTGCCAGCAGCTTCTCGAGTTCTGGAAACACCATATATTTT; CDR3: CASSFSSSGNTIYF
V: TRBV12-3/TRBV12-4; J: TRBJ1-3; D: .; size: many; DNA: TGTGCCAGCAGTCTTGGAAACACCATATATTTT; CDR3: CASSLGNTIYF
V: TRBV2; J: TRBJ1-2; D: .; size: many; DNA: TGTGCCAGCAGTGAAAACAACTATGGCTACACCTTC; CDR3: CASSENNYGYTF
V: TRBV15; J: TRBJ2-5; D: .; size: many; DNA: TGTGCCACCAGCAGAGATAAGGGGGGAGAGACCCAGTACTTC; CDR3: CATSRDKGGETQYF
V: TRBV7-9; J: TRBJ2-7; D: .; size: .; DNA: TGTGCCAGCAGCACCAGGACTGGCCTCGGGGACGAGCAGTACTTC; CDR3: CASSTRTGLGDEQYF
V: TRBV7-9; J: TRBJ1-1; D: .; size: many; DNA: TGTGCCAGCAGCTTACACCAGGGGACTGAAGCTTTCTTT; CDR3: CASSLHQGTEAFF
V: TRBV29-1; J: TRBJ2-6; D: .; size: .; DNA: TGCAGCGCCCGAATGGGCTCTGGGGCCAACGTCCTGACTTTC; CDR3: CSARMGSGANVLTF
V: TRBV20-1; J: TRBJ2-2; D: .; size: many; DNA: TGCAGTGCTAGAGATAGGGGGGAGCTGTTTTTT; CDR3: CSARDRGELFF
V: TRBV28; J: TRBJ2-7; D: TRBD1; size: many; DNA: TGTGCCAGCATCCGGGGGACAGGAGGGCTTTACGAGCAGTACTTC; CDR3: CASIRGTGGLYEQYF